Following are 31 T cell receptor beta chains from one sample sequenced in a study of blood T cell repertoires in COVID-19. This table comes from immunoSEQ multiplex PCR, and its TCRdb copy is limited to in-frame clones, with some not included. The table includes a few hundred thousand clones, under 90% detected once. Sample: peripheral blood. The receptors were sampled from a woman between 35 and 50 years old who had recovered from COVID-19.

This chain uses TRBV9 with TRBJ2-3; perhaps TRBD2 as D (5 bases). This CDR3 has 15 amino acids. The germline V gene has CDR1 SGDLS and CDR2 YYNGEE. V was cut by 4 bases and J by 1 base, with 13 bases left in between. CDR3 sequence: CASSLLGEGTDTQYF. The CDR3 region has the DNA TGTGCCAGCAGCCTACTAGGAGAGGGCACAGATACGCAGTATTTT.

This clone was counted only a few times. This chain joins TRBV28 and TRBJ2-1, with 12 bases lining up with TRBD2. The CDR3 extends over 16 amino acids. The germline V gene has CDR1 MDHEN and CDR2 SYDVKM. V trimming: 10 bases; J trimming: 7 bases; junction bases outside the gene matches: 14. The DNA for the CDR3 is TGTGCCACCAAAATTCGACTAGCGGGAGTGGGGAATGAGCAGTTCTTC. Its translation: CATKIRLAGVGNEQFF. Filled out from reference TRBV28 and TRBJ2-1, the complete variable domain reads DVKVTQSSRYLVKRTGEKVFLECVQDMDHENMFWYRQDPGLGLRLIYFSYDVKMKEKGDIPEGYSVSREKKERFSLILESASTNQTSMYLCATKIRLAGVGNEQFFGPGTRLTVL.

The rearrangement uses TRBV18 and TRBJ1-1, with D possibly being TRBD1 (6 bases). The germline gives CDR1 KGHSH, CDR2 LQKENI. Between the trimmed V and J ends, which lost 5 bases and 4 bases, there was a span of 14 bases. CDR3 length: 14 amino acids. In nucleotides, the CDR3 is TGTGCCAGCTCATCCCCAGGGGACGGCACTGAAGCTTTCTTT. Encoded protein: CASSSPGDGTEAFF.

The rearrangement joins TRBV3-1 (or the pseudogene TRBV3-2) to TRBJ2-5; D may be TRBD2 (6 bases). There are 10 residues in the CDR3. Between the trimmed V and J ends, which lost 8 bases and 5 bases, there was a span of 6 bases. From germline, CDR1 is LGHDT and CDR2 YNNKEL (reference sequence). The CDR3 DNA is TGTGCCAGCCGGGGGGAGACCCAGTACTTC. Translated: CASRGETQYF.

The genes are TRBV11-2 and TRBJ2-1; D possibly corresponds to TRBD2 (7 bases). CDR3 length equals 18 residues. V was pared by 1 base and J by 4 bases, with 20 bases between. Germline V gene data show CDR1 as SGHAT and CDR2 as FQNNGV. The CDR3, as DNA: TGTGCCAGCAGCTTAGCGGGGGCTAGCGGAGGGGGTTACAATGAGCAGTTCTTC. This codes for CASSLAGASGGGYNEQFF.

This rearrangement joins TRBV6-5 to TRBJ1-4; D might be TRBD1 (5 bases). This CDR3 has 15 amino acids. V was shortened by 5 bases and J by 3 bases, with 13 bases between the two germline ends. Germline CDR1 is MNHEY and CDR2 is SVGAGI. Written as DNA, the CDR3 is TGTGCCAGCAGTATCGGGACTTCACCTAATGAAAAACTGTTTTTT. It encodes CASSIGTSPNEKLFF.

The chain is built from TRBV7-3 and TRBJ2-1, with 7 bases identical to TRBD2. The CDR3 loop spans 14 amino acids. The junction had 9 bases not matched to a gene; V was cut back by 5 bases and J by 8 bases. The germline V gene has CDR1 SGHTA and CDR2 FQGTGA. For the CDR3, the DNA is TGTGCCAGCAGCCCCAACCAGCGGGACTATGAGCAGTTCTTC. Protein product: CASSPNQRDYEQFF.

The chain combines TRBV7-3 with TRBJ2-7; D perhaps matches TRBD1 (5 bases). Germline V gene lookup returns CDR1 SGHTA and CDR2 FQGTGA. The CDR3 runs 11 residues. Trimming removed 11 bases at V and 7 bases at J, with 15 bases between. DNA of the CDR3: TGTGCCGGTATCACCCCAGGGGAGCAGTACTTC. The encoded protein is CAGITPGEQYF.

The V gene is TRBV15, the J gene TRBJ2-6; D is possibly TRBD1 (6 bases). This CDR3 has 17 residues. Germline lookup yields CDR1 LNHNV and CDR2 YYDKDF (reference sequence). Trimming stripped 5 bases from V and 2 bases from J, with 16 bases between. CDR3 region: CATSLGPNRAGANVLTF. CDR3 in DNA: TGTGCCACCAGCCTCGGCCCGAACAGGGCTGGGGCCAACGTCCTGACTTTC. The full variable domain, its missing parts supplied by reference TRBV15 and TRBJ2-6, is DAMVIQNPRYQVTQFGKPVTLSCSQTLNHNVMYWYQQKSSQAPKLLFHYYDKDFNNEADTPDNFQSRRPNTSFCFLDIRSPGLGDTAMYLCATSLGPNRAGANVLTFGAGSRLTVL.

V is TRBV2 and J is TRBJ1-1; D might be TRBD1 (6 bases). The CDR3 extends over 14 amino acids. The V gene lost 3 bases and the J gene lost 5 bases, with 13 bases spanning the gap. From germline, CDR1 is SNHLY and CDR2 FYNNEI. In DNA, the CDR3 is TGTGCCAGCAGTGACCCGCAGGGGCAAACTGAAGCTTTCTTT. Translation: CASSDPQGQTEAFF.

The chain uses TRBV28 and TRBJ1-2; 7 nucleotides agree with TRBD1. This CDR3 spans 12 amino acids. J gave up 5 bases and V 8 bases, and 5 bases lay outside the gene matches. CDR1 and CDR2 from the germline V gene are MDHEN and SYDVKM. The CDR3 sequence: CASWVTGYGYTF. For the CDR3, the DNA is TGTGCCAGCTGGGTGACAGGGTATGGCTACACCTTC.

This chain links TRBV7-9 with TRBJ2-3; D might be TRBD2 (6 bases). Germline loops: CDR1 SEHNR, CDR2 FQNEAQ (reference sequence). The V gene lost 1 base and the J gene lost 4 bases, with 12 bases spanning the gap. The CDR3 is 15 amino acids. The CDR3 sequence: CASSLDAGSSDTQYF. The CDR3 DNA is TGTGCCAGCAGCTTAGACGCGGGGAGTTCAGATACGCAGTATTTT.

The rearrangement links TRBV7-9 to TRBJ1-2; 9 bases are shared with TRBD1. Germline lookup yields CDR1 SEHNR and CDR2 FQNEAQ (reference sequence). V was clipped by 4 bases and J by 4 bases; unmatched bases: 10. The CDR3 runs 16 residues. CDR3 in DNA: TGTGCCAGCAGCTCATCCGGGACAGGGATTAGCTATGGCTACACCTTC. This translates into CASSSSGTGISYGYTF.

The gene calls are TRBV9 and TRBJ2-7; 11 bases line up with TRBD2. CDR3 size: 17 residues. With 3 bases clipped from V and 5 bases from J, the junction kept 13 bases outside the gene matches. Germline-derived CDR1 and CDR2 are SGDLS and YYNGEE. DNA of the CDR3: TGTGCCAGCAGCGGACCCCAACTAGCGGGAGCACCCCACGAGCAGTACTTC. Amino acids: CASSGPQLAGAPHEQYF.

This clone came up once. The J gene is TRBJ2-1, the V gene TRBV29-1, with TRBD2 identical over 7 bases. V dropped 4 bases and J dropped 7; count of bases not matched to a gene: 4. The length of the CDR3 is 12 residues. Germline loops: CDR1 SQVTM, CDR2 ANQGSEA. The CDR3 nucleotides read TGCAGCGTTGGAGCGGGACGGAATGAGCAGTTCTTC. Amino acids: CSVGAGRNEQFF.

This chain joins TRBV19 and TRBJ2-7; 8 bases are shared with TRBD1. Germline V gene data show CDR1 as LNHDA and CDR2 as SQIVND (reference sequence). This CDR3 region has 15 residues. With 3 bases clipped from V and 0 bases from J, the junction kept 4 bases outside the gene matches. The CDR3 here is CASSMGQESSYEQYF. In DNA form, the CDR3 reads TGTGCCAGTAGTATGGGACAGGAAAGCTCCTACGAGCAGTACTTC.

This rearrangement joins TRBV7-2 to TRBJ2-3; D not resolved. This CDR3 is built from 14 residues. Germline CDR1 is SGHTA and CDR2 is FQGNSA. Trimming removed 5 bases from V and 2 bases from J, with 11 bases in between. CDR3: CASSPQALTDTQYF. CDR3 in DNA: TGTGCCAGCAGCCCCCAGGCACTCACAGATACGCAGTATTTT. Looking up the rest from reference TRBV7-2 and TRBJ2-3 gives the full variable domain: GAGVSQSPSNKVTEKGKDVELRCDPISGHTALYWYRQSLGQGLEFLIYFQGNSAPDKSGLPSDRFSAERTGGSVSTLTIQRTQQEDSAVYLCASSPQALTDTQYFGPGTRLTVL.

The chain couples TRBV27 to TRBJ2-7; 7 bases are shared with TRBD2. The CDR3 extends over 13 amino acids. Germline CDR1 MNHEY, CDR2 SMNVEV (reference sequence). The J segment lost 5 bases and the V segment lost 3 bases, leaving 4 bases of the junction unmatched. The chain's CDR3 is CASSLTGGHEQYF. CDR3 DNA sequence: TGTGCCAGCAGTTTGACGGGAGGCCACGAGCAGTACTTC.

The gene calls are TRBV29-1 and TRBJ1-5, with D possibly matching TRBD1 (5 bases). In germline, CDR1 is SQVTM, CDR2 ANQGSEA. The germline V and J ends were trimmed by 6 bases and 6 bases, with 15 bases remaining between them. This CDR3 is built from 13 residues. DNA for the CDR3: TGCAGCGTGAATGGGGGGATGGGTCAGCCCCAGCATTTT. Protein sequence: CSVNGGMGQPQHF.

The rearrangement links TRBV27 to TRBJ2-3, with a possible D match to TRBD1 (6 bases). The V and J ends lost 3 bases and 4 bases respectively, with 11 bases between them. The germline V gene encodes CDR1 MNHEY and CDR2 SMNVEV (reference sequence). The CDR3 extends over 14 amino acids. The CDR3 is CASSFGRGPDTQYF. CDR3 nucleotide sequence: TGTGCCAGCAGTTTCGGCAGGGGTCCAGATACGCAGTATTTT.

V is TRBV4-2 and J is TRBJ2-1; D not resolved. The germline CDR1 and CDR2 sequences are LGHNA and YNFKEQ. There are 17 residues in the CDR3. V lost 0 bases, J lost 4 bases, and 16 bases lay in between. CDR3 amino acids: CASSQDLGGSAYNEQFF. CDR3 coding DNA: TGTGCCAGCAGCCAAGATCTCGGCGGCTCCGCGTACAATGAGCAGTTCTTC.

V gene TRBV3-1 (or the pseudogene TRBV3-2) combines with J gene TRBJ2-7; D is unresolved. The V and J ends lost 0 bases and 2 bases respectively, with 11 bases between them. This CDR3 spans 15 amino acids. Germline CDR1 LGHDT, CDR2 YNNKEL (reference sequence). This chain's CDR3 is CASSQEVAAPYEQYF. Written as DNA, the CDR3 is TGTGCCAGCAGCCAAGAGGTGGCGGCCCCCTACGAGCAGTACTTC.

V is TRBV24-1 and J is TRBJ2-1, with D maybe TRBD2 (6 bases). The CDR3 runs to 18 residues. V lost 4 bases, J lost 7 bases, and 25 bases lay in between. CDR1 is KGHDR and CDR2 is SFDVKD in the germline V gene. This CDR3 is CATSDRVGAGGRNNEQFF. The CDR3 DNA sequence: TGTGCCACCAGTGACCGGGTTGGGGCCGGAGGGAGGAATAATGAGCAGTTCTTC.

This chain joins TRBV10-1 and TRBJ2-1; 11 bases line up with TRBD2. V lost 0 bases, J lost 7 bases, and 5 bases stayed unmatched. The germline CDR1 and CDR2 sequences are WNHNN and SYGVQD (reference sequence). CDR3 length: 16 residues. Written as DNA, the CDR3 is TGCGCCAGCAGTGAGTCGACCCTAGCGGGAGGTAATGAGCAGTTCTTC. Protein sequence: CASSESTLAGGNEQFF.

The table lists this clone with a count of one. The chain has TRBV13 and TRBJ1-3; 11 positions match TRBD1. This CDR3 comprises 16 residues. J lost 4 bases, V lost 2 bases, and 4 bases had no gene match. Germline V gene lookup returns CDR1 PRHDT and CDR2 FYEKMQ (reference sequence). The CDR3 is CASSLRTGGEGNTIYF. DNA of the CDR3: TGTGCCAGCAGCTTACGGACAGGGGGCGAAGGAAACACCATATATTTT.

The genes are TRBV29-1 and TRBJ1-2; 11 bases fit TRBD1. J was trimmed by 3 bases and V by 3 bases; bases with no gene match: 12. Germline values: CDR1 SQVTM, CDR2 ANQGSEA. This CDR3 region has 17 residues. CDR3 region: CSVDTGGTGGAHYGYTF. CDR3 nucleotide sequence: TGCAGCGTTGATACAGGCGGGACAGGGGGTGCTCACTATGGCTACACCTTC.

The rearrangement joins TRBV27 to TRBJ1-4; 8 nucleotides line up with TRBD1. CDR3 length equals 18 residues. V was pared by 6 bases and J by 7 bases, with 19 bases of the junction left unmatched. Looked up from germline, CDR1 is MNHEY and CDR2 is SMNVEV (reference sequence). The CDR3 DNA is TGTGCCAGCAGGCCGCGCCGCCGGATGGACAGGGAGGGTGAAAAACTGTTTTTT. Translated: CASRPRRRMDREGEKLFF. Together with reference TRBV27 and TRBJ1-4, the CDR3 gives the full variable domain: EAQVTQNPRYLITVTGKKLTVTCSQNMNHEYMSWYRQDPGLGLRQIYYSMNVEVTDKGDVPEGYKVSRKEKRNFPLILESPSPNQTSLYFCASRPRRRMDREGEKLFFGSGTQLSVL.

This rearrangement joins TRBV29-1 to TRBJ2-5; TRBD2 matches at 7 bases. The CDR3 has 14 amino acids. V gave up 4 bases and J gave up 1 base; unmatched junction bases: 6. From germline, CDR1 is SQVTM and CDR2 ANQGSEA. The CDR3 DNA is TGCAGCGTTGGAGGGGACTACCTCCAAGAGACCCAGTACTTC. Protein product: CSVGGDYLQETQYF.

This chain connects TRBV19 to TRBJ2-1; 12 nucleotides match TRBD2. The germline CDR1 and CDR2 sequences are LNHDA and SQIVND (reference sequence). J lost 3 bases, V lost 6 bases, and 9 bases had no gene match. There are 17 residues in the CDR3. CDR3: CASSQIGTSGYYNEQFF. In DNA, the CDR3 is TGTGCCAGTAGCCAAATCGGGACTAGCGGGTACTACAATGAGCAGTTCTTC.

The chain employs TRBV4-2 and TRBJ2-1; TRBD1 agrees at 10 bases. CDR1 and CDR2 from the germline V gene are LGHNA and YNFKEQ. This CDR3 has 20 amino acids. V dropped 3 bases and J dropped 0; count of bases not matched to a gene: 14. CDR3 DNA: TGTGCCAGCAGCCATTACCGGGACAGGGGTAATCCTAGCTCCTACAATGAGCAGTTCTTC. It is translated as CASSHYRDRGNPSSYNEQFF.

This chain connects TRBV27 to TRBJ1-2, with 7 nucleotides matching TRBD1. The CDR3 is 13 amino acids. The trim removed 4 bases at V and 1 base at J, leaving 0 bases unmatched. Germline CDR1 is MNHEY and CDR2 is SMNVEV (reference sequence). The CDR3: CASSWDSNYGYTF. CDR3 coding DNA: TGTGCCAGCAGTTGGGACAGTAACTATGGCTACACCTTC.